This is a list of T cell receptor beta chains from one sample in a study of OX40 agonist ivuxolimab in advanced cancers. This table comes from immunoSEQ multiplex PCR, and its TCRdb copy is limited to in-frame clones, with some not included. Found here are some 77,000 clones, around 86% of them singletons; the top ten hold 5.5% to 8%. This material consisted of CD4+ or CD8+ T cells sorted from blood, taken in a trial of the OX40 agonist ivuxolimab. All receptors derive from an adult with an advanced solid tumor such as melanoma, head and neck, liver or kidney cancer. The CDR3 runs from the conserved cysteine through the conserved F or W. A D gene is named only where the DNA matches it firmly. Clone size appears in some rows only: once, few, many, or a class for an expanded clone.

j_gene	d_gene	abundance	len	v_gene	CDR3nt	CDR3aa
TRBJ1-1	NA	NA	15	TRBV28	TGTGCCAGCAGCTCCCCGGGCAGTTATCCCGCTGAAGCTTTCTTT	CASSSPGSYPAEAFF
TRBJ2-5	NA	NA	16	TRBV11-2	TGTGCCAGCAGCTTAGATCGCCCCCGATCGTCTTGGGCCCAGTACTTC	CASSLDRPRSSWAQYF
TRBJ2-1	NA	once	13	TRBV6-6	TGTGCCAGCAGTCAACTCTCGGAAAATGAGCAGTTCTTC	CASSQLSENEQFF
TRBJ2-3	TRBD1	NA	13	TRBV19	TGTGCCACTCGAGACAGGGGTGCGGATACGCAGTATTTT	CATRDRGADTQYF
TRBJ2-3	NA	NA	13	TRBV7-3	TGTGCCAGCAGCCTGGGTAGCACAGATACGCAGTATTTT	CASSLGSTDTQYF
TRBJ1-2	NA	NA	15	TRBV25-1	TGTGCCAGCAGTGGACAGGTCCAACACCTCGCGGGCTACACCTTC	CASSGQVQHLAGYTF
TRBJ1-5	TRBD1	NA	16	TRBV19	TGTGCCAGTAGTATCTTTGGACAGGCGAGCAATCAGCCCCAGCATTTT	CASSIFGQASNQPQHF
TRBJ2-6	TRBD2	NA	15	TRBV30	TGTGCCTCGAGGCGGGGGGTCCCTGGGGCCAACGTCCTGACTTTC	CASRRGVPGANVLTF
TRBJ1-1	NA	NA	13	TRBV5-6	TGTGCCAGCAGCTTGGTCAGGAACACTGAAGCTTTCTTT	CASSLVRNTEAFF
TRBJ2-2	NA	NA	14	TRBV5-4	TGTGCCAGCAGCTTGGCCAAAGGAACCGGGGAGCTGTTTTTT	CASSLAKGTGELFF
TRBJ2-2	NA	NA	15	TRBV5-4	TGTGCCAGCAGCCAGGGACTGGTTGCGACCCGGGAGCTGTTTTTT	CASSQGLVATRELFF
TRBJ1-2	NA	NA	16	TRBV5-4	TGTGCCAGCAGCTCCCCCAGGGAGCTCTGGGACTATGGCTACACCTTC	CASSSPRELWDYGYTF
TRBJ2-3	TRBD2	few	15	TRBV30	TGTGCCTGGAGTGTAGGGCTAGCGGGGGGAGATACGCAGTATTTT	CAWSVGLAGGDTQYF
TRBJ2-2	NA	NA	15	TRBV9	TGTGCCAGCAGCGTTAGGCAGGGTAACACCGGGGAGCTGTTTTTT	CASSVRQGNTGELFF
TRBJ1-5	NA	NA	15	TRBV15	TGTGCCACCAGCAGAGGGGCAGGGGTACTTCAGCCCCAGCATTTT	CATSRGAGVLQPQHF
TRBJ2-7	NA	few	11	TRBV11-2	TGTGCCAGCAGCCCCGGACTAGAGCAGTACTTC	CASSPGLEQYF
TRBJ2-7	TRBD2	NA	15	TRBV7-9	TGTGCCAGCAGCCCTAGCGGGATTAGCTCCTACGAGCAGTACTTC	CASSPSGISSYEQYF
TRBJ2-5	NA	NA	13	TRBV28	TGTGCCAGCAAACTGGGAAGAGGAGAGACCCAGTACTTC	CASKLGRGETQYF
TRBJ2-3	NA	NA	14	TRBV27	TGTGCCAGCAGTGTTGGACAGCTAAGAGATACGCAGTATTTT	CASSVGQLRDTQYF
TRBJ1-2	TRBD1	NA	15	TRBV15	TGTGCCACCAGCTTACGGACAGGCCTCGGGTATGGCTACACCTTC	CATSLRTGLGYGYTF
TRBJ2-3	NA	NA	13	TRBV27	TGTGCCAGCAGCCCGATGGGACACCATACGCAGTATTTT	CASSPMGHHTQYF
TRBJ1-4	TRBD1	NA	14	TRBV6-1	TGTGCCAGCAGCAGGGACAGGGTTAATGAAAAACTGTTTTTT	CASSRDRVNEKLFF
TRBJ2-3	NA	NA	15	TRBV10-3	TGTGCCATCAGAGCTGAGGGACTTAGCACAGATACGCAGTATTTT	CAIRAEGLSTDTQYF
TRBJ1-6	NA	NA	18	TRBV7-2	TGTGCCAGCAGCTTGGGGCATCGTCGGGAATTGGGAAATTCACCCCTCCACTTT	CASSLGHRRELGNSPLHF
TRBJ1-1	NA	few	14	TRBV30	TGTGCCTGGAGTGTACGGAGGGCTAACACTGAAGCTTTCTTT	CAWSVRRANTEAFF
TRBJ1-2	TRBD1	NA	13	TRBV28	TGTGCCAGCAGTCCGGGACAGATCTATGGCTACACCTTC	CASSPGQIYGYTF
TRBJ2-5	NA	NA	12	TRBV29-1	TGCAGCGTTGAAGATCTGAAGGAGACCCAGTACTTC	CSVEDLKETQYF
TRBJ1-4	NA	once	15	TRBV5-6	TGTGCCAGCAGCGGCGGGACACGAGAGAATGAAAAACTGTTTTTT	CASSGGTRENEKLFF
TRBJ2-6	NA	NA	19	TRBV5-1	TGCGCCAGCAGCTTGGCCCAAAGGCAGGGCCCCTCTGGGGCCAACGTCCTGACTTTC	CASSLAQRQGPSGANVLTF
TRBJ1-3	TRBD1	NA	15	TRBV11-3	TGTGCCAGCAGCCCGGGACAGGGGCCTGGAAACACCATATATTTT	CASSPGQGPGNTIYF
TRBJ2-7	NA	NA	12	TRBV5-6	TGTGCCAGCAGCTCGAGCTCCTACGAGCAGTACTTC	CASSSSSYEQYF
TRBJ1-1	TRBD1	NA	13	TRBV18	TGTGCCAGCTCATCGACAGGGGGCGCGGGAGCTTTCTTT	CASSSTGGAGAFF
TRBJ2-2	NA	NA	15	TRBV2	TGTGCCAGCAGTCCAGTTAAGGGAGGAACCGGGGAGCTGTTTTTT	CASSPVKGGTGELFF
TRBJ2-6	NA	NA	15	TRBV15	TGTGCCACCAGCGGTGACTTGTGGGGGGCCAACGTCCTGACTTTC	CATSGDLWGANVLTF
TRBJ2-3	NA	NA	13	TRBV11-2	TGTGCCAGCAGAGGGCAGGGCACAGATACGCAGTATTTT	CASRGQGTDTQYF
TRBJ2-7	NA	once	13	TRBV9	TGTGCCAGCAGCGTAGGAATAGGCTACGAGCAGTACTTC	CASSVGIGYEQYF
TRBJ2-5	TRBD2	NA	12	TRBV29-1	TGCAGCGACCAGACTAGCGGGGAGACCCAGTACTTC	CSDQTSGETQYF
TRBJ2-7	NA	NA	12	TRBV19	TGTGCCAGTCAGGGAACCCCTCGCGAGCAGTACTTC	CASQGTPREQYF
TRBJ2-3	NA	once	14	TRBV7-2	TGTGCCAGCAGCTGGCAGGGTAGCACAGATACGCAGTATTTT	CASSWQGSTDTQYF
TRBJ1-2	TRBD1	NA	12	TRBV30	TGTGCCTGGGGGGGACAGTCCTATGGCTACACCTTC	CAWGGQSYGYTF
TRBJ2-6	NA	NA	15	TRBV19	TGTGCCAGTAGTCTCGGGCGGTATGGGGCCAACGTCCTGACTTTC	CASSLGRYGANVLTF
TRBJ2-2	TRBD2	NA	16	TRBV19	TGTGCCAGCCTAGCGGGGGGGCGAATGAACACCGGGGAGCTGTTTTTT	CASLAGGRMNTGELFF
TRBJ2-5	TRBD2	once	15	TRBV5-1	TGCGCCAGCAGCGTTAGCGGGGGGGCCGGGGAGACCCAGTACTTC	CASSVSGGAGETQYF
TRBJ1-3	TRBD1	NA	16	TRBV30	TGTGCCTGGAGTCCTAGGACAGGGCCTTCTGGAAACACCATATATTTT	CAWSPRTGPSGNTIYF